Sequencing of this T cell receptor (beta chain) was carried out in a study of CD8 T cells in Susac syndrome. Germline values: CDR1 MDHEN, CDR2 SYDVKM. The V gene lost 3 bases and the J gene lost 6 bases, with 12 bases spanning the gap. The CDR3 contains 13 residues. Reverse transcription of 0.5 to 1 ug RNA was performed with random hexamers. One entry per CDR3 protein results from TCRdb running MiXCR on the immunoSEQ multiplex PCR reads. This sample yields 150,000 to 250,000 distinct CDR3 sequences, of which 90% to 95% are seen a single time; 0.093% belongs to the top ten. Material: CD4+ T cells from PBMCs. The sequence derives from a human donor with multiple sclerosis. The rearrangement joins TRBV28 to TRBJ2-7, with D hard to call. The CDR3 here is CASSLIGPTEQYF. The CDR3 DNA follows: TGTGCCAGCAGTTTGATAGGGCCCACCGAGCAGTACTTC.